The T cell receptor (beta chain) under discussion was sequenced for a study of cytomegalovirus exposure and HLA in healthy donors. Germline CDR1 and CDR2: MDHEN and SYDVKM. The length of the CDR3 is 12 residues. Trimming left V 8 bases short and J 5 bases short, with 10 bases between. The primer mix had 60 Vbeta and 13 Jbeta primers. Assay used: immunoSEQ multiplex PCR; TCRdb lists only in-frame clones, some missing. This table has about 170,000 clones, approximately 80% appearing once. Sequenced: PBMCs. V usage is TRBV28 and J usage is TRBJ1-5, with D maybe TRBD1 (5 bases). The receptor comes from a male donor in good health and CMV-seronegative. CDR3 sequence (DNA): TGTGCCAGCCTCCGGGGGGATCAGCCCCAGCATTTT. Encoded protein: CASLRGDQPQHF.